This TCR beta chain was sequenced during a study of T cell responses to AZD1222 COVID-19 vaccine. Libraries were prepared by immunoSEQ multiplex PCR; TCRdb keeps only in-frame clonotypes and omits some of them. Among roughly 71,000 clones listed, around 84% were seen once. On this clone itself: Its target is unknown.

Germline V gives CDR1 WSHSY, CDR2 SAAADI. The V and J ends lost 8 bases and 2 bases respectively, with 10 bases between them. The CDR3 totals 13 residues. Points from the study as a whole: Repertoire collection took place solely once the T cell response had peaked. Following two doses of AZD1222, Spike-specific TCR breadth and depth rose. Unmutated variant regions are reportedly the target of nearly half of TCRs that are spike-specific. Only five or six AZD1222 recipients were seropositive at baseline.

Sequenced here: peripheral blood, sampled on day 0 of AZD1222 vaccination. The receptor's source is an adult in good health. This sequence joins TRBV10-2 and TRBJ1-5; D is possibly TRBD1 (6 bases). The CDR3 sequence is CASAAGGNQPQHF. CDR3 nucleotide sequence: TGCGCCAGCGCGGCAGGGGGCAATCAGCCCCAGCATTTT.